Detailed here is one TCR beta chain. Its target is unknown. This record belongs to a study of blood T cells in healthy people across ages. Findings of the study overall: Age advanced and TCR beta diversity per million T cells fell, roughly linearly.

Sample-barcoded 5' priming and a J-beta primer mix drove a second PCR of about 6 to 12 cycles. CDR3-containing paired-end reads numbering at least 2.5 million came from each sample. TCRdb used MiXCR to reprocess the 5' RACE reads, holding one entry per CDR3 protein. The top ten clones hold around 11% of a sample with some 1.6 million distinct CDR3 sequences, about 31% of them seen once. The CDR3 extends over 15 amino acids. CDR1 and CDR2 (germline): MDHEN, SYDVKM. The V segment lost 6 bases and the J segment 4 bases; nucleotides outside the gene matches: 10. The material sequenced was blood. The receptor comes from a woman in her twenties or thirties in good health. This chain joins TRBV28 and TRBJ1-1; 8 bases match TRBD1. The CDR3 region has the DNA TGTGCCAGCAGCTCCGCTCAGGGGGCGATCACTGAAGCTTTCTTT. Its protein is CASSSAQGAITEAFF.